This T cell receptor beta chain was identified during a study of cytomegalovirus exposure and HLA in healthy donors. Use of 60 Vbeta and 13 Jbeta primers characterized the PCR. Using immunoSEQ multiplex PCR, the repertoire was profiled, and TCRdb retains in-frame clones only, with some absent. The sample includes 60,000 to 75,000 clones, about 70% of them seen just once. V shed 3 bases and J 7 bases; nucleotides not matched to a gene: 7. This CDR3 is 14 amino acids long. Per germline, CDR1 SGHRS and CDR2 YFSETQ. This clone appeared a few times. Its cognate antigen is unknown. Points from the study as a whole: Highly shared variants forming one cluster were likely a sequencing artifact. Only CMV serostatus was available as immune exposure information.

The sequenced material came from PBMCs. The rearrangement links TRBV5-1 to TRBJ1-1; 9 bases fit TRBD1. This clonotype was sampled from a woman aged 25 to 39 in good health and CMV-seropositive. In DNA, the CDR3 is TGCGCCAGCAGCTATGGGACAGGGTCCAGTGAAGCTTTCTTT. Its translation: CASSYGTGSSEAFF.